Listed below are T cell receptor beta chains from one sample, sequenced in a study of CD8 T cells in ankylosing spondylitis. TCRdb itself ran the 5' RACE reads through MiXCR, one entry per CDR3 protein. The data contain 300,000 to 350,000 distinct CDR3 sequences, approximately 10% of them singletons. Input material: blood, either unsorted or a sorted T cell fraction (not recorded which). All receptors derive from a female donor with ankylosing spondylitis or in good health (not recorded which). The CDR3 runs from the conserved cysteine through the conserved F or W. The order of the fields is D gene, clone size, J gene, V gene, CDR3 DNA, CDR3 protein. D genes are given only for firm matches. Part of the rows lack a size; the others show once, few, many or a class for expanded clones.

- few TRBJ1-5 TRBV2 TGTGCCAGCAGTGGCGGATTAAATCAGCCCCAGCATTTT CASSGGLNQPQHF
- - TRBJ2-5 TRBV2 TGTGCCAGCGGGGAGCGTACACAAGAGACCCAGTACTTC CASGERTQETQYF
- - TRBJ2-2 TRBV2 TGTGCCAGCAGTGAGCCGGACCTAAGGCCCGGGGAGCTGTTTTTT CASSEPDLRPGELFF
- - TRBJ1-3 TRBV20-1 TGCAGTGCCCGACCCCTGGGCAGAAATCTTGGAAACACCATATATTTT CSARPLGRNLGNTIYF
TRBD1 many TRBJ1-1 TRBV10-3 TGTGCCATCAGTGAGTCGAGACAGGGTGGGAACACTGAAGCTTTCTTT CAISESRQGGNTEAFF
- few TRBJ2-7 TRBV5-5 TGTGCCAGCAGCTTGATTGATAAAGGCGAGCAGTACTTC CASSLIDKGEQYF
- many TRBJ2-2 TRBV9 TGTGCCAGCAGCGTAGGTCTAAGTAACACCGGGGAGCTGTTTTTT CASSVGLSNTGELFF
- many TRBJ2-3 TRBV5-1 TGCGCCAGCAGCCCGTCCTTGGGAGATACGCAGTATTTT CASSPSLGDTQYF
- - TRBJ2-5 TRBV3-1 TGTGCCACCTGCCACCCAGACGACTCAAGAGGAACCCAGTACTTC CATCHPDDSRGTQYF
- few TRBJ2-1 TRBV12-3/TRBV12-4 TGTGCCAGCAGTGGGGACCCGAGGAACAATGAGCAGTTCTTC CASSGDPRNNEQFF
- - TRBJ1-4 TRBV7-8 TGTGCCAGCAGCGAGGTGGGGGCAGGTGAAAAACTGTTTTTT CASSEVGAGEKLFF
TRBD1 - TRBJ2-1 TRBV10-3 TGTGCCATCAGGAAACAGGGGAATGAGCAGTTCTTC CAIRKQGNEQFF
- - TRBJ2-7 TRBV5-1 TGCGCCAGCCAACGGGACCCCTTTTCGTACGAGCAGTACTTC CASQRDPFSYEQYF
TRBD1 many TRBJ2-3 TRBV5-1 TGCGCCAGCAGCTCAACAGGGGAACCGTCCACAGATACGCAGTATTTT CASSSTGEPSTDTQYF
TRBD1 many TRBJ2-7 TRBV20-1 TGCAGTGCTAGGGACAGGGTTTTCTACGAGCAGTACTTC CSARDRVFYEQYF
TRBD2 - TRBJ2-7 TRBV6-2/TRBV6-3 TGTGCCAGCAGTTACTCCGGGACTAGCGGGAGAAACGGGCAGTACTTC CASSYSGTSGRNGQYF
- - TRBJ1-3 TRBV7-9 TGTGCCAGCAGCTTAAGTGAAGCCCCTGGAAACACCATATATTTT CASSLSEAPGNTIYF
- - TRBJ2-2 TRBV4-3 TGCGCCAGCAGCCAGGATCGACTACTCAACACCGGGGAGCTGTTTTTT CASSQDRLLNTGELFF
TRBD1 - TRBJ2-1 TRBV7-9 TGTGCCAGCAGCCCTGGGACAGGGCAACTATACAATGAGCAGTTCTTC CASSPGTGQLYNEQFF
- many TRBJ1-4 TRBV7-6 TGTGCCAGCAGCGGAGGACGGAGAAATGAAAAACTGTTTTTT CASSGGRRNEKLFF
- many TRBJ2-5 TRBV20-1 TGCAGTGCGCTGAGACAAGGAGAGACCCAGTACTTC CSALRQGETQYF
- - TRBJ2-6 TRBV19 TGTGCCAGTAGTACCCTAGGACGGCCCTCTGGGGCCAACGTCCTGACTTTC CASSTLGRPSGANVLTF
- - TRBJ1-2 TRBV6-1 TGTGCCAGCAGGTCGCCGGGACAACCATTTGGCGACACCTTC CASRSPGQPFGDTF
- many TRBJ2-1 TRBV5-1 TGCGCCAGCGCCCCGGCCGTTTCTGGGAATGAGCAGTTCTTC CASAPAVSGNEQFF
TRBD2 - TRBJ2-1 TRBV12-5 TGTGCTAGTGGTCTGTCGGGAGGAAAGTACAATGAGCAGTTCTTC CASGLSGGKYNEQFF
- few TRBJ2-2 TRBV24-1 TGTGCCACCAGTGATTTCGGGAACACCGGGGAGCTGTTTTTT CATSDFGNTGELFF
- - TRBJ1-2 TRBV20-1 TGCAGTGCTAGACCCATACAGGGAAATCTTGGCTACACCTTC CSARPIQGNLGYTF
- - TRBJ2-4 TRBV5-1 TGCGCCAGCAGCTCCACCCCGGTAGACAAAAACATTCAGTACTTC CASSSTPVDKNIQYF
- many TRBJ1-6 TRBV2 TGTGCCAGCGTCGGGGAGCTGTTAAGTAATTCACCCCTCCACTTT CASVGELLSNSPLHF
TRBD1 - TRBJ2-4 TRBV5-1 TGCGCCAGCAGCTCGGGACAGGGTGGAAACATTCAGTACTTC CASSSGQGGNIQYF
- - TRBJ1-5 TRBV20-1 TGCAGTGTCGCCAGGGGCAATCAGCCCCAGCATTTT CSVARGNQPQHF
TRBD2 many TRBJ2-7 TRBV12-3/TRBV12-4 TGTGCCAGCAGACGAACTAGCGGGAACCACTACGAGCAGTACTTC CASRRTSGNHYEQYF
TRBD1 few TRBJ1-1 TRBV5-1 TGCGCCAGCAGCCTACAGGGGGGGATCGAAGCTTTCTTT CASSLQGGIEAFF
TRBD2 many TRBJ2-4 TRBV20-1 TGCAGTGCTGGAGCGGGGGAGGGGGCCAAAAACATTCAGTACTTC CSAGAGEGAKNIQYF
- many TRBJ2-1 TRBV5-1 TGCGCCAGCAGGGTTGAGAATGAGCAGTTCTTC CASRVENEQFF
- many TRBJ1-3 TRBV4-3 TGCGCCAGCAGCCAAGAAATGGGGGGTCTGGCTGGAAACACCATATATTTT CASSQEMGGLAGNTIYF
- many TRBJ2-7 TRBV7-9 TGTGCCAGCAGCACATGGATCCTCGGGGACGAGCAGTACTTC CASSTWILGDEQYF
- many TRBJ2-4 TRBV5-1 TGCGCCAGCAGCTTTATGCAACGCGGAAACATTCAGTACTTC CASSFMQRGNIQYF
- few TRBJ1-1 TRBV30 TGTGCCTGGAGTGTAGGGGGGGACACTGAAGCTTTCTTT CAWSVGGDTEAFF